A single sample gave rise to the 8 T cell receptor beta chains below, sequenced in a study of cytomegalovirus exposure and HLA in healthy donors. Vbeta (60) and Jbeta (13) primers were used in the PCR. Generated by immunoSEQ multiplex PCR, the TCRdb table keeps only in-frame clones and is missing some. The sample lists approximately 280,000 clones; just over 85% were seen once. The specimen sequenced was PBMCs. All receptors come from a man aged 35 to 55 in good health and CMV-seropositive.

The chain carries TRBV28 and TRBJ1-5, with 9 bases lining up with TRBD1. Germline loops: CDR1 MDHEN, CDR2 SYDVKM. The CDR3 loop spans 17 amino acids. Trimming cost V 4 bases and J 2 bases; bases outside gene matches: 9. CDR3 sequence (DNA): TGTGCCAGCAGTTCGTGGACAGGGGTCGTAGGCAATCAGCCCCAGCATTTT. Translated, it gives CASSSWTGVVGNQPQHF.

This rearrangement joins TRBV10-3 to TRBJ1-1; TRBD1 matches 8 bases. There are 15 residues in the CDR3. J lost 0 bases, V lost 3 bases, and 3 bases had no gene match. The V gene's germline CDR1 is ENHRY and CDR2 SYGVKD. CDR3 sequence reads: CAISDTGGLNTEAFF. The CDR3 DNA is TGTGCCATCAGTGACACAGGGGGTCTGAACACTGAAGCTTTCTTT.

Here the CDR3 DNA reads TGTGCCACCAGCGGACCAGGGGGTAAGAACACTGAAGCTTTCTTT. It is translated as CATSGPGGKNTEAFF. The chain joins TRBV15 to TRBJ1-1, with 7 bases that match TRBD1. The CDR3 spans 15 residues. Germline lookup yields CDR1 LNHNV and CDR2 YYDKDF (reference sequence). V lost 5 bases and J lost 1; bases outside the gene matches: 7.

This chain connects TRBV28 to TRBJ1-2, with 8 nucleotides matching TRBD1. The CDR3 extends over 16 amino acids. Germline V gives CDR1 MDHEN, CDR2 SYDVKM. V lost 2 bases to trimming and J lost 5 bases; unmatched junction nucleotides: 10. In nucleotides, the CDR3 is TGTGCCAGCAGTTTAGTCGGCCAGGGGGCTAGGTATGGCTACACCTTC. Its translation is CASSLVGQGARYGYTF.

The gene calls are TRBV19 and TRBJ1-1, with 10 bases that match TRBD1. The germline gives CDR1 LNHDA, CDR2 SQIVND (reference sequence). With 5 bases clipped from V and 4 bases from J, the junction kept 4 bases outside the gene matches. The CDR3 totals 14 residues. CDR3 DNA: TGTGCCAGTAGTCTTTGGACAGGGGGCACTGAAGCTTTCTTT. Translation: CASSLWTGGTEAFF.

The chain has TRBV7-2 and TRBJ1-5, with a weak D call TRBD1 (6 bases). In germline, CDR1 is SGHTA, CDR2 FQGNSA. The CDR3 length is 15 residues. V lost 5 bases and J lost 3, with 14 bases in between. In DNA form, the CDR3 reads TGTGCCAGCAGCCCAACGACAGGAAACAATCAGCCCCAGCATTTT. It translates to CASSPTTGNNQPQHF.

This clone was observed once. The CDR3 DNA is TGTGCCAGCAGCTTGGCCCTGACAGGGATGGGAGCAGATACGCAGTATTTT. Translated, it gives CASSLALTGMGADTQYF. This chain connects TRBV5-6 to TRBJ2-3; 7 bases agree with TRBD1. CDR1 and CDR2 (germline): SGHDT, YYEEEE. The CDR3 contains 17 residues. V was clipped by 0 bases and J by 4 bases; unmatched bases: 11.

This chain links TRBV6-5 with TRBJ1-4, with TRBD1 as a possible D gene (5 bases). The CDR3 contains 14 residues. V lost 5 bases to trimming and J lost 4 bases, with 11 bases between them. Germline-derived CDR1 and CDR2 are MNHEY and SVGAGI. CDR3 nucleotide sequence: TGTGCCAGCAGTGATTTGGGACTTAATGAAAAACTGTTTTTT. The encoded protein is CASSDLGLNEKLFF.